A single sample is the source of the 6 T cell receptor beta chains below, sequenced in a study of cytomegalovirus exposure and HLA in healthy donors. Primers for the PCR totalled 60 Vbeta and 13 Jbeta. TCRdb's table, derived via immunoSEQ multiplex PCR, lists solely in-frame clones and lacks some. The sample contains roughly 110,000 clones, about 80% of which appear only once. The sample was PBMCs. The receptors originated from a man younger than 40 in good health and CMV-seropositive.

The V and J genes are TRBV2 and TRBJ2-7; 12 nucleotides match TRBD2. V dropped 7 bases and J dropped 5; count of bases not matched to a gene: 9. Germline loops: CDR1 SNHLY, CDR2 FYNNEI. The CDR3 is 15 residues long. The CDR3 coding sequence is TGTGCCAGCATTCGGACTAGCGGGGAATTCAACGAGCAGTACTTC. Protein product: CASIRTSGEFNEQYF.

A note on this clone: Relative to the germline gene, one junction end is altered; a read error may explain this. The chain has TRBV5-1 and TRBJ2-6; TRBD1 aligns across 9 bases. The CDR3 contains 17 residues. In germline, CDR1 is SGHRS, CDR2 YFSETQ. The CDR3 region has the DNA TGCGCCAGCAGCCTTACCGGGACAGGGACTGGGGCCAACGGCCTGACTTTC. Its protein is CASSLTGTGTGANGLTF.

The chain is built from TRBV7-9 and TRBJ1-3; 7 bases are shared with TRBD1. The CDR3 consists of 15 residues. CDR1 and CDR2 (germline): SEHNR, FQNEAQ (reference sequence). Trimming cost V 4 bases and J 3 bases; bases outside gene matches: 6. The DNA for the CDR3 is TGTGCCAGCAGCTCACAGGGGTATAATGGAAACACCATATATTTT. Translation: CASSSQGYNGNTIYF.

The chain is built from TRBV30 and TRBJ2-1; D not certain. This CDR3 is built from 12 residues. Germline CDR1 reads GTSNPN; CDR2 reads SVGIG (reference sequence). Trimming removed 2 bases from V and 10 bases from J, with 12 bases in between. The CDR3 DNA follows: TGTGCCTGGAGTCCTCGTGGTGGCGAGCAGTTCTTC. It encodes CAWSPRGGEQFF.

The DNA of the CDR3 is TGTGCCAGCAGTGTGGGGAGGAGCAATCAGCCCCAGCATTTT. This sequence encodes CASSVGRSNQPQHF. The chain employs TRBV2 and TRBJ1-5; D not resolved. Trimming took off 4 bases at V and 1 base at J, with 8 bases between the two ends. Germline CDR1 and CDR2: SNHLY and FYNNEI. There are 14 residues in the CDR3.

The chain employs TRBV6-5 and TRBJ1-2; TRBD1 aligns across 10 bases. J was trimmed by 8 bases and V by 6 bases; bases with no gene match: 12. The CDR3 runs to 15 residues. In germline, CDR1 is MNHEY, CDR2 SVGAGI. In DNA, the CDR3 is TGTGCCAGCAGCCGACTGGGGACAGGGGAGGGGGGCTACACCTTC. It is translated as CASSRLGTGEGGYTF.